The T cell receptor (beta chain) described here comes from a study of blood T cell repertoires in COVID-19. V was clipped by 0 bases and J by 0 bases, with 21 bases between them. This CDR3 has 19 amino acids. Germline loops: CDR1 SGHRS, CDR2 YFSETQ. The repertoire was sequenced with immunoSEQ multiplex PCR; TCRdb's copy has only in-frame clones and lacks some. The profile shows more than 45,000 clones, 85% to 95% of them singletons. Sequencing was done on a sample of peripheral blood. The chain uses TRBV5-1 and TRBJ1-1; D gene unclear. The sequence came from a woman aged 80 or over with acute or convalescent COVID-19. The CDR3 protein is CASSLADPDAAMVNTEAFF. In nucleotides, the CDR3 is TGCGCCAGCAGCTTGGCAGACCCAGATGCGGCCATGGTGAACACTGAAGCTTTCTTT. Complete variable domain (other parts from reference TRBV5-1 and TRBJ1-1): KAGVTQTPRYLIKTRGQQVTLSCSPISGHRSVSWYQQTPGQGLQFLFEYFSETQRNKGNFPGRFSGRQFSNSRSEMNVSTLELGDSALYLCASSLADPDAAMVNTEAFFGQGTRLTVV.